This TCR beta chain was retrieved from a study of blood T cells in healthy people across ages. Study-level information: T cells yielded about one barcoded beta molecule per two cells through template switching.

General study findings and limits: A strong correlation was seen between TCR beta diversity and naive T cell percentage. Both naive CD4+ cell counts and diversity were greater in long-lived donors than in aged donors. Estimates based on one million T cells were treated as lower bounds.

A second PCR of roughly 7 to 11 cycles used a sample-barcoded 5' primer and a J-beta primer mix. TCRdb re-called the 5' RACE reads with MiXCR, one entry per CDR3 protein. The data show 780,000 or so distinct CDR3 sequences, 56% seen once. Germline V CDR1 and CDR2: LGHNA, YNFKEQ. V dropped 1 base and J dropped 1 base, with 11 bases sitting between them. This CDR3 comprises 16 residues. Notes on this clonotype: Its antigen is not identified.

The chain employs TRBV4-2 and TRBJ2-1; no clear D. The sequenced sample was blood. The origin of this receptor is a middle-aged man in good health. CDR3 nucleotide sequence: TGTGCCAGCAGCCAAGTACATTCTGGGTCCTACAATGAGCAGTTCTTC. It translates to CASSQVHSGSYNEQFF.